This passage covers 20 T cell receptor beta chains from one sample sequenced in a study of graft-versus-host responses after intestinal transplantation. Using immunoSEQ multiplex PCR, the repertoire was profiled, and TCRdb retains in-frame clones only, with some absent. The repertoire holds more than 55,000 clones, roughly 90% seen once, with 1.5% to 2% in the top ten. This sample comprised PBMCs, obtained 26 days after transplant. The receptors stem from a human patient who received an intestinal transplant, so some T cells may come from the graft donor.

This sequence joins TRBV5-4 and TRBJ1-2; possible D gene TRBD1, 5 bases. This CDR3 region has 14 residues. CDR1 is SGHNT and CDR2 is YYREEE in the germline V gene (reference sequence). V was shortened by 1 base and J by 6 bases, with 13 bases between the two germline ends. As DNA, the CDR3 is TGTGCCAGCAGCTTGATGGGGCAGGGTGATGGCTACACCTTC. It translates to CASSLMGQGDGYTF.

Worth noting for this clone: A read error may account for a junction end that differs from germline. The V and J genes are TRBV2 and TRBJ2-7, with D possibly being TRBD1 (5 bases). Per germline, CDR1 SNHLY and CDR2 FYNNEI. The CDR3 totals 10 residues. CDR3 protein: CASFGLGPSF. The CDR3 DNA reads TGTGCCAGCTTTGGATTGGGGCCGTCGTTC. The entire variable domain, with the rest obtained from reference TRBV2 and TRBJ2-7, is as follows: EPEVTQTPSHQVTQMGQEVILRCVPISNHLYFYWYRQILGQKVEFLVSFYNNEISEKSEIFDDQFSVERPDGSNFTLKIRSTKLEDSAMYFCASFGLGPSFGPGTRLTVT.

V and J are TRBV7-9 and TRBJ1-5; D is undetermined. V gave up 3 bases and J gave up 5 bases, with 11 bases separating them. From germline, CDR1 is SEHNR and CDR2 FQNEAQ (reference sequence). The CDR3 runs 14 residues. DNA for the CDR3: TGTGCCAGCAGCTTTGGCAGGTTCGATCAGCCCCAGCATTTT. Translation: CASSFGRFDQPQHF. The complete variable domain, with remaining parts taken from reference TRBV7-9 and TRBJ1-5, reads DTGVSQNPRHKITKRGQNVTFRCDPISEHNRLYWYRQTLGQGPEFLTYFQNEAQLEKSRLLSDRFSAERPKGSFSTLEIQRTEQGDSAMYLCASSFGRFDQPQHFGDGTRLSIL.

The chain couples TRBV2 to TRBJ2-3; 7 nucleotides line up with TRBD1. Germline V lookup: CDR1 SNHLY, CDR2 FYNNEI. The V gene end was trimmed by 7 bases and the J gene end by 0 bases; junction bases not matched to a gene: 7. The CDR3 is 15 amino acids. CDR3 residues: CASKADRLSTDTQYF. The CDR3, as DNA: TGTGCCAGCAAGGCGGACAGGCTGAGCACAGATACGCAGTATTTT.

The chain has TRBV13 and TRBJ2-3; D might be TRBD1 (6 bases). V lost 5 bases, J lost 1 base, and 13 bases lay in between. The CDR3 contains 15 residues. Germline-derived CDR1 and CDR2 are PRHDT and FYEKMQ (reference sequence). The CDR3 region is CASSLKTGGTDTQYF. The CDR3 nucleotides are TGTGCCAGCAGCCTAAAGACAGGTGGCACAGATACGCAGTATTTT.

The chain recombines TRBV6-1 with TRBJ2-2; 11 nucleotides align to TRBD2. This CDR3 spans 18 amino acids. Germline lookup yields CDR1 MNHNS and CDR2 SASEGT. The J segment lost 2 bases and the V segment lost 0 bases, leaving 5 bases of the junction unmatched. The CDR3, as DNA: TGTGCCAGCAGTGAAGCCGCGGGACTAGCGGCCAACACCGGGGAGCTGTTTTTT. This encodes CASSEAAGLAANTGELFF.

This chain connects TRBV29-1 to TRBJ1-2; D gene uncertain. The CDR3 has 11 amino acids. The germline gives CDR1 SQVTM, CDR2 ANQGSEA. V was clipped by 6 bases and J by 4 bases, with 9 bases between them. The CDR3 sequence is CSVTGGYGYTF. CDR3 nucleotide sequence: TGCAGCGTGACCGGAGGCTATGGCTACACCTTC.

The chain employs TRBV4-3 and TRBJ2-3; weak D call: TRBD2 (6 bases). Trimming removed 0 bases from V and 0 bases from J, with 13 bases in between. CDR1 and CDR2 from the germline V gene are LGHNA and YSLEER. The CDR3 extends over 17 amino acids. CDR3 bases: TGCGCCAGCAGCCAAGATAGGCCAGGGACTAGCACAGATACGCAGTATTTT. Encoded protein: CASSQDRPGTSTDTQYF.

The chain has TRBV13 and TRBJ2-4; TRBD1 matches at 7 bases. With V trimmed by 4 bases and J by 7 bases, 1 base remained unmatched. Germline loops: CDR1 PRHDT, CDR2 FYEKMQ (reference sequence). The CDR3 is 12 amino acids. CDR3 region: CASSSRGNIQYF. CDR3 coding DNA: TGTGCCAGCAGCTCCAGGGGGAACATTCAGTACTTC.

The chain joins TRBV28 to TRBJ1-6; TRBD1 matches 8 bases. V trimming: 6 bases; J trimming: 6 bases; junction bases outside the gene matches: 10. In germline, CDR1 is MDHEN, CDR2 SYDVKM. The CDR3 runs 16 residues. The CDR3 DNA reads as TGTGCCAGCAGCCCTGCCCGGGACAGGATTAATTCACCCCTCCACTTT. Protein sequence: CASSPARDRINSPLHF.

The CDR3 loop reads CASSPHRVGHPGANVLTF. As DNA, the CDR3 is TGTGCCAGCAGCCCACACAGGGTTGGCCATCCTGGGGCCAACGTCCTGACTTTC. J is TRBJ2-6 and V is TRBV11-2; TRBD1 might be the D (6 bases). The germline V gene has CDR1 SGHAT and CDR2 FQNNGV. Trimming shortened V by 5 bases and J by 2 bases, and 19 bases separated the two germline ends. The CDR3 totals 18 residues. The full variable domain, in which reference TRBV11-2 and TRBJ2-6 provide the parts outside the CDR3, is EAGVAQSPRYKIIEKRQSVAFWCNPISGHATLYWYQQILGQGPKLLIQFQNNGVVDDSQLPKDRFSAERLKGVDSTLKIQPAKLEDSAVYLCASSPHRVGHPGANVLTFGAGSRLTVL.

The rearrangement links TRBV5-1 to TRBJ2-7, with TRBD2 identical over 11 bases. CDR1 and CDR2 from the germline V gene are SGHRS and YFSETQ. V shed 3 bases and J 7 bases; nucleotides not matched to a gene: 6. This CDR3 comprises 14 residues. For the CDR3, the DNA is TGCGCCAGCAGCTCGACTAGCGGGACTTCTGAGCAGTACTTC. The encoded protein is CASSSTSGTSEQYF. Complete variable domain (other parts from reference TRBV5-1 and TRBJ2-7): KAGVTQTPRYLIKTRGQQVTLSCSPISGHRSVSWYQQTPGQGLQFLFEYFSETQRNKGNFPGRFSGRQFSNSRSEMNVSTLELGDSALYLCASSSTSGTSEQYFGPGTRLTVT.

The chain employs TRBV5-1 and TRBJ2-1, with TRBD2 identical over 10 bases. Germline assignment: CDR1 SGHRS and CDR2 YFSETQ. Losses at the gene ends were 0 bases for V and 8 bases for J; bases not matched to a gene: 5. CDR3 size: 15 residues. CDR3 sequence reads: CASSLDSSGGYEQFF. The CDR3 region has the DNA TGCGCCAGCAGCTTGGATAGTAGCGGGGGGTATGAGCAGTTCTTC. Complete variable domain (other parts from reference TRBV5-1 and TRBJ2-1): KAGVTQTPRYLIKTRGQQVTLSCSPISGHRSVSWYQQTPGQGLQFLFEYFSETQRNKGNFPGRFSGRQFSNSRSEMNVSTLELGDSALYLCASSLDSSGGYEQFFGPGTRLTVL.

The V and J genes are TRBV30 and TRBJ2-3; 8 bases match TRBD2. The ends lost 4 bases at V and 5 bases at J; junction bases unmatched: 14. The CDR3 sequence is 16 residues long. In germline, CDR1 is GTSNPN, CDR2 SVGIG (reference sequence). CDR3 protein: CAWTWSGGRDQDTQYF. For the CDR3, the DNA is TGTGCCTGGACGTGGAGCGGGGGCCGGGATCAAGATACGCAGTATTTT.

DNA for the CDR3: TGTGCCAGCAGCCGGGTTAATGAAAAACTGTTTTTT. Translation gives CASSRVNEKLFF. This chain links TRBV27 with TRBJ1-4; D is undetermined. CDR3 length equals 12 residues. Looked up from germline, CDR1 is MNHEY and CDR2 is SMNVEV (reference sequence). Trimming removed 6 bases at V and 4 bases at J, with 6 bases between.

A note on this clone: One end of the junction is discordant with germline, which a read error may explain. The CDR3, as DNA: TGTGCCAGCAGTTTCTGGAGGGAGAACTCTGAAGCTTTCTTT. Protein sequence: CASSFWRENSEAFF. The V gene is TRBV28, the J gene TRBJ1-1; unclear D gene. The CDR3 spans 14 residues. Germline CDR1 is MDHEN and CDR2 is SYDVKM.

The chain couples TRBV25-1 to TRBJ1-4; D possibly corresponds to TRBD1 (5 bases). CDR1 MGHDK and CDR2 SYGVNS come from the germline V gene. Trimming took off 8 bases at V and 8 bases at J, with 15 bases between the two ends. The CDR3 runs to 13 residues. CDR3 in amino acids: CASAPRAEEKLFF. The CDR3 DNA follows: TGTGCCAGCGCCCCCAGGGCTGAGGAAAAACTGTTTTTT.

The chain couples TRBV28 to TRBJ2-7, with TRBD1 matching 9 bases. In germline, CDR1 is MDHEN, CDR2 SYDVKM. CDR3 length: 15 residues. V gave up 2 bases and J gave up 4 bases; unmatched junction bases: 6. CDR3 amino acids: CASSLRDRVRYEQYF. The DNA for the CDR3 is TGTGCCAGCAGTTTACGGGACAGGGTGAGGTACGAGCAGTACTTC.

The chain links TRBV2 to TRBJ1-1; tentative D call: TRBD1 (6 bases). The CDR3 covers 13 residues. The V gene lost 10 bases and the J gene lost 5 bases, with 17 bases spanning the gap. The germline gives CDR1 SNHLY, CDR2 FYNNEI. The CDR3 DNA reads as TGTGCCAACAGGGAGGCGGAACTAACTGAAGCTTTCTTT. It specifies CANREAELTEAFF. The variable domain in full, with the rest retrieved from reference TRBV2 and TRBJ1-1, is EPEVTQTPSHQVTQMGQEVILRCVPISNHLYFYWYRQILGQKVEFLVSFYNNEISEKSEIFDDQFSVERPDGSNFTLKIRSTKLEDSAMYFCANREAELTEAFFGQGTRLTVV.

This chain joins TRBV30 and TRBJ2-5, with TRBD2 matching over 13 bases. The CDR3 extends over 17 amino acids. V lost 5 bases, J lost 3 bases, and 12 bases stayed unmatched. Germline CDR1 is GTSNPN and CDR2 is SVGIG (reference sequence). The CDR3 nucleotides read TGTGCCTGGTCAGGTATACTAGCGGGGGGGAGCGAAGAGACCCAGTACTTC. It is translated as CAWSGILAGGSEETQYF.